The 2 T cell receptor beta chains below were found in one sample sequenced in a study of T cell repertoires in cytomegalovirus infection. These receptors lack a known antigen. TCRdb reprocessed the reads via MiXCR and lists one record per CDR3 protein. This table has about 920,000 distinct CDR3 sequences, approximately 31% appearing once. The sample here was cultured CD8+ T cells from PBMCs, taken from culture after CMV antigen stimulation. These receptors came from a human donor in good health (CMV status not recorded). Some clones in this sample may be carry-over from other donors' samples.

The J gene is TRBJ1-2, the V gene TRBV12-3 or TRBV12-4; TRBD1 is a possible D gene (6 bases). CDR3 length equals 16 residues. V gave up 6 bases and J gave up 0 bases, with 17 bases separating them. CDR3 DNA: TGTGCCAGCAGCTCCGGACAGCTCTTTACTAACTATGGCTACACCTTC. It codes for CASSSGQLFTNYGYTF.

The chain employs TRBV6-5 and TRBJ1-1; 7 bases fit TRBD1. The V segment lost 2 bases and the J segment 7 bases; nucleotides outside the gene matches: 7. There are 14 residues in the CDR3. Per the germline V gene, CDR1 is MNHEY and CDR2 is SVGAGI. CDR3: CASSYTGTENEAFF. The CDR3 nucleotides read TGTGCCAGCAGTTACACCGGGACAGAAAATGAAGCTTTCTTT.